The entry that follows covers one T cell receptor (beta chain) sequence. The data were taken from a study of blood T cell repertoires in COVID-19. Across the study: Donors in the United States, Italy and Spain gave samples during acute or convalescent COVID-19. T cells, B-cell-depleted T cells, or PBMCs provided the cDNA or gDNA that served as material.

Trimming left V 5 bases short and J 3 bases short, with 10 bases between. Germline CDR1 is MNHEY and CDR2 is SVGAGI. The CDR3 contains 13 residues. Study processing details: Counts of nucleated cells, estimated from reference gene primer amplification, were obtained. Profiled with immunoSEQ multiplex PCR; TCRdb holds only in-frame clones, not every one. That table is the source of V, J and clone size, and D and trimming were worked out from the DNA. Here the sample spans some 240,000 clones, around 84% being singletons. The receptor comes from a woman aged 40-49 years who had recovered from COVID-19. The specimen was peripheral blood. This chain links TRBV6-5 with TRBJ1-1, with D possibly matching TRBD1 (5 bases). Here the CDR3 reads CASSRDSYTEAFF. The CDR3 region has the DNA TGTGCCAGCAGTCGAGACAGCTACACTGAAGCTTTCTTT.